A selection of T cell receptor beta chains follows, all from one sample in a study of blood T cell repertoires in COVID-19. The repertoire was sequenced with immunoSEQ multiplex PCR; TCRdb's copy has only in-frame clones and lacks some. The sample records a few hundred thousand clones, approximately 82% being singletons. The sequenced sample consisted of peripheral blood. All receptors come from a man aged 25-40 years who had recovered from COVID-19. CDR3s include the opening cysteine and the closing phenylalanine or tryptophan. Fields, in order: D gene, clone size, J gene, V gene, CDR3 protein, CDR3 DNA. A D gene is named only where the DNA matches it firmly. Rows may omit the clone size; those that give it use once, few, many or a size class.

. | . | TRBJ2-3 | TRBV28 | CASSQTGTEPDTQYF | TGTGCCAGCAGTCAAACCGGGACTGAACCAGATACGCAGTATTTT
. | . | TRBJ2-3 | TRBV2 | CASSEALMHKDTQYF | TGTGCCAGCAGTGAAGCGCTTATGCACAAGGATACGCAGTATTTT
. | . | TRBJ1-2 | TRBV5-1 | CASSATGSNYGYTF | TGCGCCAGCAGCGCAACAGGGTCCAACTATGGCTACACCTTC
TRBD1 | . | TRBJ1-2 | TRBV28 | CASSTGQGINGYTF | TGTGCCAGCAGTACGGGACAGGGAATCAACGGCTACACCTTC
. | . | TRBJ1-1 | TRBV5-6 | CASSWATEAFF | TGTGCCAGCAGCTGGGCCACTGAAGCTTTCTTT
. | once | TRBJ1-2 | TRBV7-2 | CASSLIMGAPAGLTF | TGTGCCAGCAGCTTAATTATGGGGGCGCCGGCAGGTCTCACCTTC
. | . | TRBJ2-1 | TRBV2 | CASSRLGNEQFF | TGTGCCAGCAGTCGACTAGGAAATGAGCAGTTCTTC
. | once | TRBJ1-6 | TRBV6-6 | CASSYSPFTGNSPLHF | TGTGCCAGCAGTTACTCGCCGTTCACGGGAAATTCACCCCTCCACTTT
TRBD2 | . | TRBJ2-2 | TRBV7-6 | CASSPRLAGGVDTGELFF | TGTGCCAGCAGCCCGCGACTAGCGGGGGGCGTCGACACCGGGGAGCTGTTTTTT
TRBD2 | . | TRBJ2-3 | TRBV6-2/TRBV6-3 | CASSSTSGYPDTQYF | TGTGCCAGCAGTTCGACTAGCGGGTATCCAGATACGCAGTATTTT
TRBD1 | . | TRBJ1-5 | TRBV28 | CASSRGQGLNQPQHF | TGTGCCAGCAGCAGGGGACAGGGCCTCAATCAGCCCCAGCATTTT
. | . | TRBJ2-5 | TRBV7-2 | CASSFTGPQETQYF | TGTGCCAGCAGCTTTACAGGGCCCCAAGAGACCCAGTACTTC
TRBD1 | . | TRBJ1-2 | TRBV29-1 | CSVDRQGEGYTF | TGCAGCGTTGATAGACAGGGAGAGGGCTACACCTTC
. | . | TRBJ2-5 | TRBV19 | CASSPGVQETQYF | TGTGCCAGTAGTCCAGGGGTCCAAGAGACCCAGTACTTC
. | few | TRBJ2-7 | TRBV5-1 | CASSFEGSSYEQYF | TGCGCCAGCAGCTTTGAAGGGAGCTCCTACGAGCAGTACTTC
. | . | TRBJ2-3 | TRBV21-1 | CASSRRGTADTQYF | TGTGCCAGCAGCAGGAGGGGGACAGCGGATACGCAGTATTTT
. | . | TRBJ2-7 | TRBV23-1 | CASSPSVYPYEQYF | TGCGCCAGCAGTCCCTCCGTGTATCCCTACGAGCAGTACTTC
. | . | TRBJ2-3 | TRBV7-3 | CASSKVPAGPSTDTQYF | TGTGCCAGCAGCAAAGTCCCCGCCGGTCCTAGCACAGATACGCAGTATTTT
. | . | TRBJ2-5 | TRBV15 | CATSRFPGLSETQYF | TGTGCCACCAGCAGATTCCCGGGACTCTCGGAGACCCAGTACTTC
. | once | TRBJ2-5 | TRBV2 | CASRTPGKQETQYF | TGTGCCAGCAGGACGCCGGGAAAACAAGAGACCCAGTACTTC
. | . | TRBJ2-1 | TRBV7-6 | CASSLAPGAYNEQFF | TGTGCCAGCAGCTTAGCGCCGGGGGCCTACAATGAGCAGTTCTTC
. | . | TRBJ2-1 | TRBV28 | CASEPGTTYNEQFF | TGTGCCAGCGAACCCGGGACAACTTACAATGAGCAGTTCTTC
. | . | TRBJ2-5 | TRBV5-1 | CASSNVALYQYF | TGCGCCAGCAGCAACGTCGCGTTGTACCAGTACTTC
TRBD2 | . | TRBJ2-2 | TRBV4-1 | CASSPSGLAGRTGELFF | TGCGCCAGCAGCCCCAGCGGCCTAGCGGGCCGCACCGGGGAGCTGTTTTTT
TRBD1 | few | TRBJ1-1 | TRBV12-3/TRBV12-4 | CASTGGPTEAFF | TGTGCCAGTACAGGGGGTCCCACTGAAGCTTTCTTT
TRBD2 | . | TRBJ2-3 | TRBV15 | CATSRVVLFWTSGGNTQYF | TGTGCCACCAGCAGAGTGGTCCTATTCTGGACTAGCGGGGGAAATACGCAGTATTTT
TRBD1 | . | TRBJ1-2 | TRBV5-6 | CASSHAGTGYYGYTF | TGTGCCAGCAGTCACGCGGGGACAGGGTACTATGGCTACACCTTC
TRBD1 | few | TRBJ1-1 | TRBV7-2 | CASSFGTGGRAFF | TGTGCCAGCAGCTTTGGGACAGGGGGTCGAGCTTTCTTT
TRBD1 | . | TRBJ1-4 | TRBV5-4 | CASSSTDRANEKLFF | TGTGCCAGCAGCTCAACGGACAGGGCGAATGAAAAACTGTTTTTT
TRBD1 | once | TRBJ1-5 | TRBV19 | CASSTTGGNQPQHF | TGTGCCAGTAGTACCACAGGGGGCAATCAGCCCCAGCATTTT
. | . | TRBJ2-7 | TRBV5-1 | CASSPGAGPQYF | TGCGCCAGCTCCCCCGGCGCGGGACCGCAGTACTTC
TRBD1 | . | TRBJ1-2 | TRBV18 | CASSETPQGAAGNYGYTF | TGTGCCAGCTCAGAGACCCCCCAGGGGGCGGCCGGGAACTATGGCTACACCTTC